A single sample is the source of the 27 T cell receptor beta chains below, sequenced in a study of somatic mutations in cytotoxic T cells in rheumatoid arthritis. Assay used: immunoSEQ multiplex PCR; TCRdb lists only in-frame clones, some missing. The table lists 20,000 or so clones, 65% to 75% of them singletons, with roughly 5% in the top ten. The specimen sequenced was CD8+ T cells sorted from blood. Receptors were obtained from a man aged 60 to 69 in good health.

J is TRBJ2-6 and V is TRBV4-1; possible D gene TRBD1, 6 bases. The V gene lost 0 bases and the J gene lost 3 bases, with 12 bases spanning the gap. CDR1 and CDR2 from the germline V gene are MGHRA and YSYEKL. The CDR3 is 17 amino acids. For the CDR3, the DNA is TGCGCCAGCAGCCAAGATTACAGGGCGTTTGGGGCCAACGTCCTGACTTTC. It codes for CASSQDYRAFGANVLTF.

Remarks on this clone: One end of the junction does not line up with germline, which may come from a read error. The V call is TRBV7-3, the J call TRBJ2-1; TRBD2 is a possible D gene (5 bases). CDR3 length equals 12 residues. The germline V gene has CDR1 SGHTA and CDR2 FQGTGA. DNA of the CDR3: TGTGCCCGCAGCTTAATTCGGGGAGAGCAGTTCTTC. Protein sequence: CARSLIRGEQFF.

The V and J genes are TRBV19 and TRBJ1-6; 7 bases match TRBD1. V trimming: 1 base; J trimming: 7 bases; junction bases outside the gene matches: 1. Germline CDR1 is LNHDA and CDR2 is SQIVND (reference sequence). The CDR3 length is 14 residues. The CDR3 region is CASSIGTGNSPLHF. The DNA for the CDR3 is TGTGCCAGTAGTATAGGGACAGGCAATTCACCCCTCCACTTT.

By frequency in the sample, this clone is large. The V and J genes are TRBV19 and TRBJ2-7; 12 bases are a match to TRBD2. The germline gives CDR1 LNHDA, CDR2 SQIVND (reference sequence). V gave up 6 bases and J gave up 3 bases; unmatched junction bases: 6. The CDR3 runs 15 residues. Written as DNA, the CDR3 is TGTGCCAGTAGGGCGACTAGCGGGAGTTTCTACGAGCAGTACTTC. It yields the protein CASRATSGSFYEQYF.

The chain has TRBV19 and TRBJ2-5, with a possible D match to TRBD1 (5 bases). Matching the DNA end better, TRBJ2-7 makes the J call doubtful. There are 14 residues in the CDR3. Germline V gene data show CDR1 as LNHDA and CDR2 as SQIVND (reference sequence). CDR3 DNA: TGTGCCAGTAGTATCTCAGGGTGGGCCTACGAGCAGTACTTC. This translates into CASSISGWAYEQYF.

In DNA form, the CDR3 reads TGTGCCAGCAGTGAAGCCCTGACTAGCGGGAGAAGGAATGAGCAGTTCTTC. It specifies CASSEALTSGRRNEQFF. The chain employs TRBV25-1 and TRBJ2-1, with 12 positions matching TRBD2. The CDR3 sequence is 17 residues long. Trimming cost V 2 bases and J 7 bases; bases outside gene matches: 9. Germline V lookup: CDR1 MGHDK, CDR2 SYGVNS.

This chain joins TRBV28 and TRBJ1-2; 8 bases align to TRBD1. With V trimmed by 3 bases and J by 8 bases, 5 bases remained unmatched. From germline, CDR1 is MDHEN and CDR2 SYDVKM. The CDR3 sequence is 13 residues long. The CDR3 nucleotides are TGTGCCAGCAGTTTGGACAGGGTGGGGGGCTACACCTTC. Protein product: CASSLDRVGGYTF.

The J gene is TRBJ2-7, the V gene TRBV6-5; 8 positions match TRBD1. Germline V gene sequence: CDR1 MNHEY, CDR2 SVGAGI. The length of the CDR3 is 14 residues. With 6 bases clipped from V and 3 bases from J, the junction kept 7 bases outside the gene matches. CDR3 region: CASRTTGEYYEQYF. The CDR3 region has the DNA TGTGCCAGCAGAACGACAGGGGAGTACTACGAGCAGTACTTC.

This sequence joins TRBV6-1 and TRBJ1-6; D might be TRBD1 (5 bases). Germline V gene sequence: CDR1 MNHNS, CDR2 SASEGT. V shed 2 bases and J shed 1 base, with 9 bases lying between them. This CDR3 spans 16 amino acids. CDR3 in DNA: TGTGCCAGCAGTGAATATGGGGGGTCCTATAATTCACCCCTCCACTTT. It codes for CASSEYGGSYNSPLHF.

This chain connects TRBV19 to TRBJ2-1; tentative D call: TRBD2 (6 bases). The CDR3 extends over 14 amino acids. V lost 3 bases to trimming and J lost 7 bases, with 13 bases between them. In germline, CDR1 is LNHDA, CDR2 SQIVND (reference sequence). In DNA, the CDR3 is TGTGCCAGTAGTATGGACTACCTCGCGAATGAGCAGTTCTTC. Encoded protein: CASSMDYLANEQFF. Looking up the rest from reference TRBV19 and TRBJ2-1 gives the full variable domain: DGGITQSPKYLFRKEGQNVTLSCEQNLNHDAMYWYRQDPGQGLRLIYYSQIVNDFQKGDIAEGYSVSREKKESFPLTVTSAQKNPTAFYLCASSMDYLANEQFFGPGTRLTVL.

The genes are TRBV7-9 and TRBJ1-2, with 7 positions matching TRBD1. Trimming at V came to 11 bases and at J to 8 bases, leaving 11 bases not matched to a gene. Germline CDR1 is SEHNR and CDR2 is FQNEAQ (reference sequence). There are 12 residues in the CDR3. CDR3 sequence reads: CAVEDRLAGYTF. The CDR3 DNA reads as TGTGCCGTCGAGGACAGGCTAGCAGGCTACACCTTC.

The rearrangement joins TRBV27 to TRBJ2-1; TRBD1 matches at 9 bases. The ends lost 5 bases at V and 6 bases at J; junction bases unmatched: 8. CDR1 and CDR2 from the germline V gene are MNHEY and SMNVEV (reference sequence). This CDR3 has 15 amino acids. CDR3 sequence reads: CASSPTGTGFNEQFF. DNA for the CDR3: TGTGCCAGCAGTCCCACCGGGACAGGGTTCAATGAGCAGTTCTTC.

The CDR3 loop reads CASSFVGGVNEQFF. The DNA for the CDR3 is TGTGCCAGCAGTTTTGTGGGCGGGGTCAATGAGCAGTTCTTC. J is TRBJ2-1 and V is TRBV7-9, with a tentative D call TRBD2 (6 bases). V lost 6 bases to trimming and J lost 6 bases, with 15 bases between them. Per germline, CDR1 SEHNR and CDR2 FQNEAQ (reference sequence). The CDR3 length is 14 residues.

The chain links TRBV9 to TRBJ1-3; tentatively, D is TRBD1 (6 bases). The V gene's germline CDR1 is SGDLS and CDR2 YYNGEE. Trimming left V 0 bases short and J 4 bases short, with 11 bases between. This CDR3 spans 15 amino acids. The CDR3 bases are TGTGCCAGCAGCGTAGGGCAGGGGTCCGGAAACACCATATATTTT. It specifies CASSVGQGSGNTIYF.

The rearrangement joins TRBV27 to TRBJ2-6; the D gene is possibly TRBD1 (6 bases). V lost 4 bases, J lost 1 base, and 20 bases lay in between. There are 19 residues in the CDR3. Germline V gene data show CDR1 as MNHEY and CDR2 as SMNVEV (reference sequence). CDR3 sequence: CASSSYRARDLSGANVLTF. CDR3 in DNA: TGTGCCAGCAGTTCCTACAGGGCGAGGGACCTTTCTGGGGCCAACGTCCTGACTTTC.

This sequence joins TRBV4-1 and TRBJ2-2, with D tentatively TRBD1 (6 bases). Germline loops: CDR1 MGHRA, CDR2 YSYEKL. V was cut by 4 bases and J by 1 base, with 10 bases left in between. The CDR3 extends over 15 amino acids. CDR3 amino acids: CASSPPTGNTGELFF. DNA for the CDR3: TGCGCCAGCAGCCCCCCGACAGGGAACACCGGGGAGCTGTTTTTT.

J is TRBJ2-7 and V is TRBV4-1; 8 positions match TRBD1. V lost 4 bases to trimming and J lost 0 bases; unmatched junction nucleotides: 5. The CDR3 loop spans 15 amino acids. Germline assignment: CDR1 MGHRA and CDR2 YSYEKL. CDR3 DNA: TGCGCCAGCAGCCGTACCGGACAGGGCTCCTACGAGCAGTACTTC. The encoded protein is CASSRTGQGSYEQYF.

The chain employs TRBV4-1 and TRBJ1-2; 7 nucleotides align to TRBD1. J gave up 2 bases and V 2 bases, and 5 bases lay outside the gene matches. This CDR3 comprises 15 residues. Germline lookup yields CDR1 MGHRA and CDR2 YSYEKL. CDR3 residues: CASSQRDRENYGYTF. CDR3 DNA sequence: TGCGCCAGCAGCCAACGTGACAGGGAGAACTATGGCTACACCTTC.

This chain uses TRBV4-1 with TRBJ2-1; D uncertain. The V end lost 4 bases, the J end lost 4 bases, and 8 bases lay between the germline ends. Per the germline V gene, CDR1 is MGHRA and CDR2 is YSYEKL. There are 13 residues in the CDR3. The CDR3 loop reads CASSRATYNEQFF. CDR3 sequence (DNA): TGCGCCAGCAGCCGGGCCACGTACAATGAGCAGTTCTTC.

This rearrangement joins TRBV5-5 to TRBJ2-2, with TRBD1 identical over 7 bases. From germline, CDR1 is SGHKS and CDR2 YYEKEE (reference sequence). The CDR3 length is 15 residues. V dropped 2 bases and J dropped 6; count of bases not matched to a gene: 7. Written as DNA, the CDR3 is TGTGCCAGCAGCTTATCCCCCACAGGGGCCGGGGAGCTGTTTTTT. It codes for CASSLSPTGAGELFF.

The chain recombines TRBV7-3 with TRBJ2-1; tentatively, D is TRBD2 (7 bases). V was shortened by 0 bases and J by 3 bases, with 18 bases between the two germline ends. Germline V lookup: CDR1 SGHTA, CDR2 FQGTGA. The CDR3 consists of 18 residues. The CDR3 DNA sequence: TGTGCCAGCAGCTTAACCCCCCGGAGGGGGGGACTCTACAATGAGCAGTTCTTC. Amino acids: CASSLTPRRGGLYNEQFF.

The chain combines TRBV4-1 with TRBJ2-7, with D perhaps matching TRBD1 (5 bases). Germline V gene data show CDR1 as MGHRA and CDR2 as YSYEKL. The V end lost 1 base, the J end lost 4 bases, and 14 bases lay between the germline ends. The CDR3 length is 15 residues. CDR3 loop: CASSQGPGPIYEQYF. The DNA of the CDR3 is TGCGCCAGCAGCCAAGGACCAGGGCCAATTTACGAGCAGTACTTC.

This chain connects TRBV4-3 to TRBJ2-2, with TRBD2 identical over 9 bases. The V segment lost 0 bases and the J segment 5 bases; nucleotides outside the gene matches: 13. CDR3 size: 19 residues. CDR1 LGHNA and CDR2 YSLEER come from the germline V gene. The CDR3 DNA reads TGCGCCAGCAGCCAAGAAACGTCGCTAGCGGGATACGATACCGGGGAGCTGTTTTTT. Amino acid sequence: CASSQETSLAGYDTGELFF.

This chain connects TRBV14 to TRBJ2-5; 7 bases match TRBD1. After removal of 0 bases from V and 5 bases from J, the junction contained 9 bases not matched to a gene. The CDR3 is 16 residues long. CDR1 and CDR2 from the germline V gene are SGHDN and FVKESK. In nucleotides, the CDR3 is TGTGCCAGCAGCCAAGATGCTAGGGGGCCGGAGGAGACCCAGTACTTC. Residues: CASSQDARGPEETQYF.

The V call is TRBV19, the J call TRBJ2-5; 9 nucleotides align to TRBD2. This CDR3 is built from 16 residues. The germline gives CDR1 LNHDA, CDR2 SQIVND (reference sequence). Unmatched junction bases numbered 9, after V lost 3 bases and J lost 4 bases. The CDR3, as DNA: TGTGCCAGTAGTATCCTGACTAGCGGCGAAGGAGAGACCCAGTACTTC. Protein product: CASSILTSGEGETQYF. The full variable domain, completed using reference TRBV19 and TRBJ2-5, is DGGITQSPKYLFRKEGQNVTLSCEQNLNHDAMYWYRQDPGQGLRLIYYSQIVNDFQKGDIAEGYSVSREKKESFPLTVTSAQKNPTAFYLCASSILTSGEGETQYFGPGTRLLVL.

V is TRBV5-1 and J is TRBJ2-7; 11 nucleotides match TRBD1. From germline, CDR1 is SGHRS and CDR2 YFSETQ. The CDR3 sequence is 16 residues long. V trimming: 3 bases; J trimming: 6 bases; junction bases outside the gene matches: 11. The CDR3 sequence: CASSSDRGPLAREQYF. DNA for the CDR3: TGCGCCAGCAGCTCGGACAGGGGGCCGTTGGCTCGCGAGCAGTACTTC.

This chain links TRBV9 with TRBJ1-6; TRBD1 agrees at 7 bases. The CDR3 spans 19 residues. Unmatched junction bases numbered 15, after V lost 3 bases and J lost 3 bases. Germline loops: CDR1 SGDLS, CDR2 YYNGEE. The CDR3 spells CASSDDGDDGDSYNSPLHF. CDR3 bases: TGTGCCAGCAGCGATGACGGCGATGACGGGGACAGCTATAATTCACCCCTCCACTTT.